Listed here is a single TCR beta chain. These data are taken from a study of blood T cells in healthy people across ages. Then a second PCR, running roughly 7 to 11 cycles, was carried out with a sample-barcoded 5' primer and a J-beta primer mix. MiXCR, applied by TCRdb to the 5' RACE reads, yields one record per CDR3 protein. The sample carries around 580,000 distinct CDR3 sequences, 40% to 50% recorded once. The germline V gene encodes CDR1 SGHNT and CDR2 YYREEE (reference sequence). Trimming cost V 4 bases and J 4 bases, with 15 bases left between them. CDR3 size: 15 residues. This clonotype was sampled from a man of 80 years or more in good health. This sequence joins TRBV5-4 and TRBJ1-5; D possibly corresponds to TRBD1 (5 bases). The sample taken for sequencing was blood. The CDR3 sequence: CASSQAGNPNQPQHF. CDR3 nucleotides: TGTGCCAGCAGCCAGGCAGGGAATCCGAATCAGCCCCAGCATTTT. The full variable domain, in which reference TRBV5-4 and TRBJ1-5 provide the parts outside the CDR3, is ETGVTQSPTHLIKTRGQQVTLRCSSQSGHNTVSWYQQALGQGPQFIFQYYREEENGRGNFPPRFSGLQFPNYSSELNVNALELDDSALYLCASSQAGNPNQPQHFGDGTRLSIL.